These 19 T cell receptor beta chains came from one sample sequenced in a study of blood T cell repertoires in COVID-19. Sequencing was performed with immunoSEQ multiplex PCR; in TCRdb, only in-frame clones are kept and a portion is missing. The sample records about 210,000 clones, approximately 83% being singletons. The sequenced sample consisted of peripheral blood. The receptors originated from a woman between 40 and 55 years old with active or convalescent COVID-19.

V and J are TRBV24-1 and TRBJ2-2; perhaps TRBD1 as D (6 bases). This CDR3 spans 16 amino acids. CDR1 and CDR2 (germline): KGHDR, SFDVKD. Trimming left V 4 bases short and J 1 base short, with 12 bases between. CDR3 region: CATSDSGQRNTGELFF. As DNA, the CDR3 is TGTGCCACCAGTGACAGCGGACAGAGGAACACCGGGGAGCTGTTTTTT.

This rearrangement joins TRBV5-4 to TRBJ2-2; 8 nucleotides agree with TRBD2. The CDR3 has 16 residues. Germline loops: CDR1 SGHNT, CDR2 YYREEE (reference sequence). With 3 bases clipped from V and 3 bases from J, the junction kept 7 bases outside the gene matches. CDR3 sequence (DNA): TGTGCCAGCAGCTCCCCGGGACTAGTAGACACCGGGGAGCTGTTTTTT. Translating it yields CASSSPGLVDTGELFF.

This chain connects TRBV5-1 to TRBJ2-1, with D tentatively TRBD2 (6 bases). V lost 4 bases, J lost 0 bases, and 11 bases lay in between. CDR3 length equals 15 residues. CDR1 is SGHRS, CDR2 YFSETQ, per germline. The CDR3 protein is CASSLSGSSYNEQFF. CDR3 sequence (DNA): TGCGCCAGCAGCCTAAGCGGGTCCTCCTACAATGAGCAGTTCTTC.

The count of this clone is one. The chain couples TRBV27 to TRBJ2-5; D not resolved. The V end was cut by 7 bases, the J end by 2 bases, with 8 bases between. CDR3 length: 12 residues. CDR1 is MNHEY and CDR2 is SMNVEV in the germline V gene (reference sequence). CDR3 coding DNA: TGTGCCAGCATTGTCCCGCAAGAGACCCAGTACTTC. Translating gives CASIVPQETQYF.

The V gene is TRBV5-1, the J gene TRBJ2-7, with D perhaps matching TRBD2 (5 bases). The CDR3 contains 11 residues. Germline lookup yields CDR1 SGHRS and CDR2 YFSETQ. Trimming left V 4 bases short and J 7 bases short, with 9 bases between. The CDR3 coding sequence is TGCGCCAGCAGCATTACGGGGGAGCAGTACTTC. It is translated as CASSITGEQYF.

This clone was found a few times. The V call is TRBV6-1, the J call TRBJ1-6; 9 positions match TRBD1. V shed 1 base, J shed 10 bases, and the junction held 5 bases outside the gene matches. CDR3 size: 15 residues. The germline CDR1 and CDR2 sequences are MNHNS and SASEGT. The CDR3 DNA follows: TGTGCCAGCAGTGAAGGGGACAGGGAGGAATCACCCCTCCACTTT. It specifies CASSEGDREESPLHF.

The chain employs TRBV4-3 and TRBJ1-2; tentative D call: TRBD1 (6 bases). This CDR3 region has 15 residues. The V end was cut by 0 bases, the J end by 8 bases, with 16 bases between. Germline lookup yields CDR1 LGHNA and CDR2 YSLEER. Written as DNA, the CDR3 is TGCGCCAGCAGCCAAGAGCGCTACAGGGTTGAAGGCTACACCTTC. Translating gives CASSQERYRVEGYTF.

The rearrangement joins TRBV2 to TRBJ2-3; 7 nucleotides agree with TRBD1. This CDR3 is 14 amino acids long. Germline V gene lookup returns CDR1 SNHLY and CDR2 FYNNEI. Unmatched junction bases numbered 7, after V lost 4 bases and J lost 6 bases. CDR3: CASSGIQGGDTQYF. The CDR3 nucleotides read TGTGCCAGCAGTGGGATTCAAGGGGGCGATACGCAGTATTTT.

This clone was picked up a small number of times. The chain uses TRBV5-1 and TRBJ1-1; no clear D. The CDR3 sequence is 14 residues long. Germline V gene data show CDR1 as SGHRS and CDR2 as YFSETQ. The V and J ends lost 4 bases and 3 bases respectively, with 13 bases between them. CDR3 nucleotides: TGCGCCAGCAGCGCGTCTGAGTCCTACACTGAAGCTTTCTTT. This gives the protein CASSASESYTEAFF.

The rearrangement joins TRBV3-1 (or the pseudogene TRBV3-2) to TRBJ2-1, with 10 bases that match TRBD1. Germline CDR1 is LGHDT and CDR2 is YNNKEL (reference sequence). The ends lost 0 bases at V and 4 bases at J; junction bases unmatched: 6. CDR3 length: 17 residues. This chain's CDR3 is CASSQEERTGGYNEQFF. DNA for the CDR3: TGTGCCAGCAGCCAAGAAGAAAGGACAGGGGGTTACAATGAGCAGTTCTTC.

The V call is TRBV4-1, the J call TRBJ2-7, with D possibly being TRBD2 (6 bases). There are 14 residues in the CDR3. Looked up from germline, CDR1 is MGHRA and CDR2 is YSYEKL. V was pared by 4 bases and J by 3 bases, with 13 bases between. Here the CDR3 reads CASSPERVNYEQYF. The DNA of the CDR3 is TGCGCCAGCAGCCCTGAGCGGGTCAACTACGAGCAGTACTTC.

The chain's CDR3 is CASSYTGDGQPQHF. In DNA, the CDR3 is TGTGCCAGCAGTTACACAGGGGACGGTCAGCCCCAGCATTTT. The chain combines TRBV6-2 or TRBV6-3 with TRBJ1-5, with 7 bases identical to TRBD1. Unmatched junction bases numbered 4, after V lost 2 bases and J lost 6 bases. Germline CDR1 is MNHEY and CDR2 is SVGEGT. There are 14 residues in the CDR3.

The V and J genes are TRBV10-1 and TRBJ1-4; D not certain. There are 14 residues in the CDR3. V dropped 7 bases and J dropped 6 bases, with 15 bases sitting between them. Germline loops: CDR1 WNHNN, CDR2 SYGVQD (reference sequence). The CDR3 loop reads CASTDRVNYEKLFF. In DNA, the CDR3 is TGCGCCAGCACTGACCGGGTTAACTATGAAAAACTGTTTTTT.

The chain is built from TRBV5-4 and TRBJ2-5; TRBD2 might be the D (6 bases). Trimming took 0 bases from V and 5 from J, leaving 14 bases between them. The CDR3 contains 15 residues. In germline, CDR1 is SGHNT, CDR2 YYREEE (reference sequence). CDR3 amino acids: CASSLGRGLGETQYF. The CDR3 DNA follows: TGTGCCAGCAGCTTGGGTCGGGGGTTAGGGGAGACCCAGTACTTC.

The chain is built from TRBV7-9 and TRBJ2-1, with TRBD1 as a possible D gene (6 bases). Per germline, CDR1 SEHNR and CDR2 FQNEAQ (reference sequence). V was clipped by 1 base and J by 3 bases, with 10 bases between them. The CDR3 runs to 15 residues. The CDR3 bases are TGTGCCAGCAGCTTAGGCAGGGGAAACTACAATGAGCAGTTCTTC. The encoded protein is CASSLGRGNYNEQFF.

The V and J genes are TRBV28 and TRBJ1-1, with TRBD1 as a possible D gene (6 bases). CDR3 size: 11 residues. V was trimmed by 6 bases and J by 8 bases, leaving 10 bases between them. Germline-derived CDR1 and CDR2 are MDHEN and SYDVKM. As DNA, the CDR3 is TGTGCCAGCAGGACCGGGACAGAAGCTTTCTTT. This encodes CASRTGTEAFF.

The chain links TRBV19 to TRBJ1-3, with TRBD1 identical over 9 bases. This CDR3 is 16 amino acids long. V gave up 4 bases and J gave up 2 bases; unmatched junction bases: 6. Germline V gives CDR1 LNHDA, CDR2 SQIVND (reference sequence). The CDR3 DNA is TGTGCCAGTAGTAATGACAGGGGGATCGCTGGAAACACCATATATTTT. The encoded protein is CASSNDRGIAGNTIYF.

The CDR3 region has the DNA TGTGCCAGCAGTTTGGTTCAGGTTCGCTCCTACAATGAGCAGTTCTTC. It codes for CASSLVQVRSYNEQFF. The gene calls are TRBV28 and TRBJ2-1, with no clear D. Germline CDR1 and CDR2: MDHEN and SYDVKM. The length of the CDR3 is 16 residues. The V end was cut by 3 bases, the J end by 0 bases, with 12 bases between.

The chain's CDR3 is CSVLPKRGANTEAFF. CDR3 sequence (DNA): TGCAGCGTTTTACCGAAGCGAGGAGCGAACACTGAAGCTTTCTTT. The chain carries TRBV29-1 and TRBJ1-1; D gene uncertain. The CDR3 has 15 residues. V lost 5 bases and J lost 1, with 17 bases in between. In germline, CDR1 is SQVTM, CDR2 ANQGSEA.